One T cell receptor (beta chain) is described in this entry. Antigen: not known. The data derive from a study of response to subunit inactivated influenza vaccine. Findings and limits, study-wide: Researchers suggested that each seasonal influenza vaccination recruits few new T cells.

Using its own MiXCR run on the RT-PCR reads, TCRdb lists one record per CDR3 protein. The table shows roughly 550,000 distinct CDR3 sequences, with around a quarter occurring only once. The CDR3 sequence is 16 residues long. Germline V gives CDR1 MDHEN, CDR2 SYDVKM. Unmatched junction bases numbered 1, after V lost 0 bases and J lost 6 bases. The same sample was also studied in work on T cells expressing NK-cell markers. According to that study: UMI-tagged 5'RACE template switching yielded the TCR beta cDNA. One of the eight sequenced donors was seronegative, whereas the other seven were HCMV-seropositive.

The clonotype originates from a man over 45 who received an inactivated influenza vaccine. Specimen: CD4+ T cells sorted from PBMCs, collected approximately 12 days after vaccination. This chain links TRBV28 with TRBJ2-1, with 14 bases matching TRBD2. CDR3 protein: CASSLWGLAGVNEQFF. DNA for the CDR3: TGTGCCAGCAGTTTATGGGGACTAGCGGGAGTCAATGAGCAGTTCTTC.